This is a list of T cell receptor beta chains from one sample in a study of blood T cell repertoires in COVID-19. The method was immunoSEQ multiplex PCR; TCRdb's version includes in-frame clones alone and lacks a portion of them. The data contain some 150,000 clones, roughly 86% of them singletons. The sequenced material came from peripheral blood. The receptors were sampled from a woman aged 45-65 years with acute or convalescent COVID-19. Each CDR3 is given with its conserved first and last residue. The D gene is left open where the match is weak. Rows give clone size only sometimes, using once, few, many, or a class for an expanded clone.

>-|TRBJ1-2|TRBD1|TRBV19
CASSMDRLPELNYGYTF
TGTGCCAGTAGTATGGACAGGCTTCCGGAACTTAACTATGGCTACACCTTC
>-|TRBJ2-1|TRBD2|TRBV11-2
CASSHTTSGGQNEQFF
TGTGCCAGCAGCCATACTACTAGCGGGGGGCAGAATGAGCAGTTCTTC
>-|TRBJ1-1|TRBD1|TRBV14
CASSRRPGQSNTEAFF
TGTGCCAGCAGCCGCCGCCCGGGACAGTCGAACACTGAAGCTTTCTTT
>-|TRBJ2-1|-|TRBV29-1
CSVDSHSLSYNEQFF
TGCAGCGTTGATAGTCATTCCCTCTCCTACAATGAGCAGTTCTTC
>-|TRBJ1-3|TRBD1|TRBV30
CASGQGVDTIYF
TGTGCCTCGGGACAGGGGGTGGACACCATATATTTT
>-|TRBJ2-3|-|TRBV18
CASSSTDTQYF
TGTGCCAGCTCTAGTACAGATACGCAGTATTTT
>-|TRBJ1-1|-|TRBV28
CASSFLQYLMNTEAFF
TGTGCCAGCAGTTTCCTTCAATACCTAATGAACACTGAAGCTTTCTTT
>few|TRBJ2-7|TRBD1|TRBV7-9
CASSRVWDRGIYDEQYF
TGTGCCAGCAGCCGAGTGTGGGACAGGGGAATTTATGACGAGCAGTACTTC
>-|TRBJ2-1|TRBD2|TRBV6-2/TRBV6-3
CASSRNLAGVYNEQFF
TGTGCCAGCAGCCGCAATCTAGCGGGAGTATACAATGAGCAGTTCTTC
>-|TRBJ1-2|-|TRBV12-3/TRBV12-4
CASSTRNRGYTF
TGTGCCAGCAGTACAAGAAACAGGGGCTACACCTTC
>-|TRBJ2-7|-|TRBV2
CASRGLAYEQYF
TGTGCCAGCAGGGGACTTGCCTACGAGCAGTACTTC
>-|TRBJ1-6|TRBD1|TRBV18
CASSLINRDRGNSPLHF
TGTGCCAGCTCACTGATCAACCGGGACAGGGGTAACTCACCCCTCCACTTT
>-|TRBJ1-2|TRBD1|TRBV7-3
CASSLDRMNYGYTF
TGTGCCAGCAGTCTGGACAGGATGAACTATGGCTACACCTTC
>-|TRBJ2-1|-|TRBV27
CASSFRGAVNEQFF
TGTGCCAGCAGTTTTAGGGGCGCAGTCAATGAGCAGTTCTTC
>-|TRBJ2-1|TRBD2|TRBV10-3
CAITGTSGSLPNEQFF
TGTGCCATCACAGGGACTAGCGGGAGCCTCCCTAATGAGCAGTTCTTC
>-|TRBJ1-3|TRBD1|TRBV27
CASRTGAGNTIYF
TGTGCCAGCAGGACAGGGGCTGGAAACACCATATATTTT
>-|TRBJ2-7|-|TRBV20-1
CSAMQSYEQYF
TGCAGTGCTATGCAGTCCTACGAGCAGTACTTC
>once|TRBJ2-3|-|TRBV11-3
CASSSDLDTQYF
TGTGCCAGCAGCTCCGACTTGGATACGCAGTATTTT
>-|TRBJ2-4|-|TRBV30
CAWTSSAGFALRSKNIQYF
TGTGCCTGGACCTCCTCTGCGGGTTTCGCGCTGAGGAGTAAAAACATTCAGTACTTC
>-|TRBJ2-2|TRBD2|TRBV6-5
CASGGDTGELFF
TGTGCCAGCGGGGGGGACACCGGGGAGCTGTTTTTT
>-|TRBJ1-5|TRBD1|TRBV5-5
CASRESDRANQPQHF
TGTGCCAGCAGAGAATCGGACAGGGCGAATCAGCCCCAGCATTTT
>-|TRBJ2-3|-|TRBV11-3
CASSPLGSDTQYF
TGTGCCAGCAGCCCACTCGGGTCAGATACGCAGTATTTT
>-|TRBJ2-3|TRBD2|TRBV5-4
CASRGLAGVIDTQYF
TGTGCCAGCAGAGGACTAGCGGGAGTAATAGATACGCAGTATTTT
>once|TRBJ1-3|-|TRBV28
CASSFRDPYSLQRVSGNTIYF
TGTGCCAGCAGTTTTAGGGATCCCTACAGCCTACAGAGGGTCTCTGGAAACACCATATATTTT
>-|TRBJ1-5|-|TRBV24-1
CATSDPTDRFNQPQHF
TGTGCCACCAGTGATCCTACCGACAGGTTCAATCAGCCCCAGCATTTT
>many|TRBJ1-6|TRBD1|TRBV6-4
CASSEIGDSVSPLHF
TGTGCCAGCAGTGAGATCGGGGACAGCGTCTCACCCCTCCACTTT
>-|TRBJ2-2|TRBD2|TRBV7-9
CASSLASGGDTGELFF
TGTGCCAGCAGCTTAGCTAGCGGGGGAGACACCGGGGAGCTGTTTTTT
>-|TRBJ1-1|TRBD1|TRBV5-1
CASSLGQGFEAFF
TGCGCCAGCAGCTTGGGACAGGGGTTCGAAGCTTTCTTT
>-|TRBJ2-2|-|TRBV7-3
CASSLASWQGMDTGELFF
TGTGCCAGCAGTTTAGCCTCATGGCAGGGCATGGACACCGGGGAGCTGTTTTTT
>-|TRBJ2-1|-|TRBV5-1
CASSLSQTYNEQFF
TGCGCCAGCAGCTTAAGTCAGACCTACAATGAGCAGTTCTTC
>-|TRBJ1-2|-|TRBV5-4
CASSPSQGDYTF
TGTGCCAGCAGCCCCTCACAGGGAGACTACACCTTC
>-|TRBJ2-2|-|TRBV11-2
CASSLDPRPEGVNTGELFF
TGTGCCAGCAGCTTAGATCCACGCCCCGAGGGGGTAAACACCGGGGAGCTGTTTTTT
>-|TRBJ2-1|TRBD2|TRBV4-2
CASSQVGGLGDLGNEQFF
TGTGCCAGCAGCCAAGTAGGAGGACTAGGGGATTTGGGGAATGAGCAGTTCTTC
>once|TRBJ1-2|TRBD1|TRBV5-1
CASSARQGNSYGYTF
TGCGCCAGCAGCGCTAGACAGGGGAATTCCTATGGCTACACCTTC
>few|TRBJ2-6|-|TRBV21-1
CASSLILHRGTANVLTF
TGTGCCAGCAGCCTTATACTACACAGGGGTACGGCCAACGTCCTGACTTTC
>-|TRBJ2-1|TRBD2|TRBV27
CASSLSEASGYNEQFF
TGTGCCAGCAGTTTATCAGAGGCTAGCGGCTACAATGAGCAGTTCTTC
>-|TRBJ1-2|TRBD1|TRBV6-5
CASRRGQGYYGYTF
TGTGCCAGCAGACGGGGACAGGGCTACTATGGCTACACCTTC
>-|TRBJ2-1|TRBD1|TRBV27
CASSFRDRGPVYNEQFF
TGTGCCAGCAGTTTCCGGGACAGGGGGCCCGTTTACAATGAGCAGTTCTTC
>once|TRBJ2-7|-|TRBV30
CAWSAGDEQYF
TGTGCCTGGAGTGCGGGGGACGAGCAGTACTTC
>-|TRBJ1-1|-|TRBV10-3
CAISPADGDEAFF
TGTGCCATCAGCCCCGCGGATGGAGATGAAGCTTTCTTT
>-|TRBJ2-7|TRBD1|TRBV12-3/TRBV12-4
CASSLTLGQGDRF
TGTGCCAGCAGTTTAACGCTCGGGCAGGGGGATCGGTTC
>-|TRBJ1-1|TRBD1|TRBV5-1
CASSFNRGATEAFF
TGCGCCAGCAGCTTCAACAGGGGAGCCACTGAAGCTTTCTTT
>-|TRBJ1-4|-|TRBV30
CAWQDSGTNEKLFF
TGTGCCTGGCAGGACTCGGGGACTAATGAAAAACTGTTTTTT
>-|TRBJ2-7|-|TRBV6-5
CATRGLAGFYEQYF
TGTGCCACCAGGGGGCTAGCGGGGTTTTACGAGCAGTACTTC
>-|TRBJ2-3|-|TRBV28
CASGRGRGTDTQYF
TGTGCCAGCGGCAGGGGTCGGGGCACAGATACGCAGTATTTT
>-|TRBJ2-2|-|TRBV24-1
CATSDLRQGPTGELFF
TGTGCCACCAGTGACCTCCGGCAGGGTCCCACCGGGGAGCTGTTTTTT
>-|TRBJ2-1|-|TRBV30
CAWSVRGALGNEQFF
TGTGCCTGGAGTGTACGAGGAGCCCTTGGCAATGAGCAGTTCTTC
>-|TRBJ2-2|-|TRBV7-9
CASSSSGDTGELFF
TGTGCCAGCAGTAGCAGCGGAGACACCGGGGAGCTGTTTTTT
>-|TRBJ1-1|-|TRBV24-1
CATSGDGGSTTEAFF
TGTGCCACCAGTGGTGACGGAGGGTCGACCACTGAAGCTTTCTTT
>-|TRBJ1-1|-|TRBV6-1
CASSDWGGPMNTEAFF
TGTGCCAGCAGTGATTGGGGGGGCCCAATGAACACTGAAGCTTTCTTT
>-|TRBJ1-4|TRBD1|TRBV6-6
CASSSGQPSEKLFF
TGTGCCAGCAGTTCGGGACAGCCTTCTGAAAAACTGTTTTTT
>-|TRBJ1-5|-|TRBV30
CAWNAGVGQPQHF
TGTGCCTGGAATGCAGGGGTCGGCCAGCCCCAGCATTTT
>-|TRBJ1-5|TRBD1|TRBV19
CASSIPRVKRDRRLSNQPQHF
TGTGCCAGTAGTATCCCCAGAGTGAAACGGGACAGGCGTCTTAGCAATCAGCCCCAGCATTTT
>few|TRBJ2-3|-|TRBV19
CASSGASGHPSTDTQYF
TGTGCCAGTAGTGGGGCATCGGGACATCCTAGCACAGATACGCAGTATTTT